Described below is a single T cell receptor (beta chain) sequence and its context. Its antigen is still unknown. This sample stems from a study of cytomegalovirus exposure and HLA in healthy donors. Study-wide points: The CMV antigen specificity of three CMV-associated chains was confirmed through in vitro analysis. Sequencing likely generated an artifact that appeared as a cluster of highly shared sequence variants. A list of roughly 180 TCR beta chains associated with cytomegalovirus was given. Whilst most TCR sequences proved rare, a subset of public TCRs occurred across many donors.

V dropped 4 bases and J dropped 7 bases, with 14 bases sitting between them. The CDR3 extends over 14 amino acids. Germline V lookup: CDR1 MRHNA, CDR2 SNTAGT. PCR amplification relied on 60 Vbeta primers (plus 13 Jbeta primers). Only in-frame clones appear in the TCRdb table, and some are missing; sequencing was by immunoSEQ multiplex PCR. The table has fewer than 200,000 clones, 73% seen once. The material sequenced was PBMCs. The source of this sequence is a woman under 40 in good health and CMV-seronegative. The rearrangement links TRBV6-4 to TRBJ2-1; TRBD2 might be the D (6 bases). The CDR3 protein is CASSGGDQTNEQFF. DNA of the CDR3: TGTGCCAGCAGTGGCGGGGATCAAACGAATGAGCAGTTCTTC.